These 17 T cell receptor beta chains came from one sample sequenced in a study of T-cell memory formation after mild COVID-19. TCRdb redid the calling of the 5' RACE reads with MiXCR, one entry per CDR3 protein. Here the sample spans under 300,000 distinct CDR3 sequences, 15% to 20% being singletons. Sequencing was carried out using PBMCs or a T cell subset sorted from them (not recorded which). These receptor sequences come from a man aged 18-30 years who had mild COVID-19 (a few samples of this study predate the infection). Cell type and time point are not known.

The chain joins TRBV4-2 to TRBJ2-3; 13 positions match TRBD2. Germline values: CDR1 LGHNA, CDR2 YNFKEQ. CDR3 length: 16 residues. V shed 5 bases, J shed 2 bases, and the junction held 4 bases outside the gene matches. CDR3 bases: TGTGCCAGCAGCGTGGGACTAGCGGGGTTCACAGATACGCAGTATTTT. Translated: CASSVGLAGFTDTQYF.

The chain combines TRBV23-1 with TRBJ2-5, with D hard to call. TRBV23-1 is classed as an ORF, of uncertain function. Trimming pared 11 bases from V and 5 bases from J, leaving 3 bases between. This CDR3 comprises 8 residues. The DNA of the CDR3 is TGCGCCTTCGAGACCCAGTACTTC. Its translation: CAFETQYF.

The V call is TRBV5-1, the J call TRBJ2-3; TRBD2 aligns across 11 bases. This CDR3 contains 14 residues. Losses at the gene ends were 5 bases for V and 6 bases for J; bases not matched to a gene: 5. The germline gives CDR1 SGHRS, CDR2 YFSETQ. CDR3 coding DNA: TGCGCCAGCAGTCAACTAGCGGGGGATGATACGCAGTATTTT. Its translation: CASSQLAGDDTQYF.

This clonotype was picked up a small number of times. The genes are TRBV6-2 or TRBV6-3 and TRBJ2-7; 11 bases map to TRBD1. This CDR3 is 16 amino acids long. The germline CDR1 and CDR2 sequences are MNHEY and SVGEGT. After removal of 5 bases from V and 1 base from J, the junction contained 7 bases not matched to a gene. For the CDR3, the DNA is TGTGCCAGCAGTGAAGCCGGGACAGGGGGTTCCTACGAGCAGTACTTC. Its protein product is CASSEAGTGGSYEQYF.

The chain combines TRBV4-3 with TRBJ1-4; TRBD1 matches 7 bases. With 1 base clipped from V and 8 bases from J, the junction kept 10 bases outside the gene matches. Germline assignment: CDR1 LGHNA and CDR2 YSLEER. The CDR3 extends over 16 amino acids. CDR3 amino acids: CASSQGSRGRGEKLFF. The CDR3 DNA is TGCGCCAGCAGCCAAGGATCCAGGGGCAGGGGGGAAAAACTGTTTTTT.

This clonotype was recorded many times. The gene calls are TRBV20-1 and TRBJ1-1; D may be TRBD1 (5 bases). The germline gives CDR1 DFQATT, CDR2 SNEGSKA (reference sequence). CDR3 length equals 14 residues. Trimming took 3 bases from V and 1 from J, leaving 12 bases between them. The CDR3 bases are TGCAGTGCTAGGATCGGGACTAGGAACACTGAAGCTTTCTTT. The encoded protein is CSARIGTRNTEAFF.

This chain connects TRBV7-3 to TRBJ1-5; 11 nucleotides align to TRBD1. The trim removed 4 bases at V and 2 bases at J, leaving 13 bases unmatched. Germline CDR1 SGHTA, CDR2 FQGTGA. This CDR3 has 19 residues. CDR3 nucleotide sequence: TGTGCCAGCAGCTCTTTCCCCGGGACAGGGGGAGTTGGCAATCAGCCCCAGCATTTT. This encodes CASSSFPGTGGVGNQPQHF. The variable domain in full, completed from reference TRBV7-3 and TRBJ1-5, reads GAGVSQTPSNKVTEKGKYVELRCDPISGHTALYWYRQSLGQGPEFLIYFQGTGAADDSGLPNDRFFAVRPEGSVSTLKIQRTERGDSAVYLCASSSFPGTGGVGNQPQHFGDGTRLSIL.

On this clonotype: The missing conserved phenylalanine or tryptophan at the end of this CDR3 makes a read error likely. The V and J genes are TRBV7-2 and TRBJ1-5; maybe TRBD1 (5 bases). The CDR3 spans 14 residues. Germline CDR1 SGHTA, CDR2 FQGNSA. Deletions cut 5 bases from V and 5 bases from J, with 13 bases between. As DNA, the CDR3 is TGTGCCAGCAGCCGAGCAGGGATACATCAGCCCCAGCATTTA. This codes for CASSRAGIHQPQHL.

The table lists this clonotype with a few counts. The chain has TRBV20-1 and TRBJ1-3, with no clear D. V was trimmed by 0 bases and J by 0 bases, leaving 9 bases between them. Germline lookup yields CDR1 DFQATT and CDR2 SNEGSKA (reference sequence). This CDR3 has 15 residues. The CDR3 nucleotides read TGCAGTGCTAGAGATTTCCGCGGCTCTGGAAACACCATATATTTT. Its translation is CSARDFRGSGNTIYF.

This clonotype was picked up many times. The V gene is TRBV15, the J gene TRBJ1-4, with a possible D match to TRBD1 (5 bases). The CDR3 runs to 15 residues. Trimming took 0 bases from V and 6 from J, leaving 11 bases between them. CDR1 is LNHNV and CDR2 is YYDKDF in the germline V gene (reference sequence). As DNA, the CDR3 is TGTGCCACCAGCAGAGACAGGGCCTGGGATGAAAAACTGTTTTTT. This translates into CATSRDRAWDEKLFF.

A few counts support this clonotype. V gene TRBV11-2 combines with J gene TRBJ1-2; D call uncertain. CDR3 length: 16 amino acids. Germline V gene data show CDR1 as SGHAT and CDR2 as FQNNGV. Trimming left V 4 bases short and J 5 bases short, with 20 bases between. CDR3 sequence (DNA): TGTGCCAGCAGCTCGCGACCGGACGGACTGATATATGGCTACACCTTC. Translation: CASSSRPDGLIYGYTF. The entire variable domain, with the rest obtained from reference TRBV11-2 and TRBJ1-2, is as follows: EAGVAQSPRYKIIEKRQSVAFWCNPISGHATLYWYQQILGQGPKLLIQFQNNGVVDDSQLPKDRFSAERLKGVDSTLKIQPAKLEDSAVYLCASSSRPDGLIYGYTFGSGTRLTVV.

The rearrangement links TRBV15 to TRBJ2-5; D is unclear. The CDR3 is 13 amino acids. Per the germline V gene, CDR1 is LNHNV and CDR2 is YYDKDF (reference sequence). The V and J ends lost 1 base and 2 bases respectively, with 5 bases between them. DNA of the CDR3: TGTGCCACCAGCAGAGCCATACAAGAGACCCAGTACTTC. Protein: CATSRAIQETQYF.

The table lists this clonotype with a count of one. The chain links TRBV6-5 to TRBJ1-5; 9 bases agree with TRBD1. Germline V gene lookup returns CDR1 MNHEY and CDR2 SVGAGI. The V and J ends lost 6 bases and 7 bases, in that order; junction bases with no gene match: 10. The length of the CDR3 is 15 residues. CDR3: CASSPGTGLNQPQHF. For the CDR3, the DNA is TGTGCCAGCAGCCCCGGGACAGGGCTAAACCAGCCCCAGCATTTT.

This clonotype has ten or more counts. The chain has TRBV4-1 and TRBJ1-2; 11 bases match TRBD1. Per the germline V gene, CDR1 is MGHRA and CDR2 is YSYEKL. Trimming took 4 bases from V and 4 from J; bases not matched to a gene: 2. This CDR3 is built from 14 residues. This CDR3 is CASSPGQGGYGYTF. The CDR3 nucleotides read TGCGCCAGCAGCCCGGGACAGGGGGGCTATGGCTACACCTTC.

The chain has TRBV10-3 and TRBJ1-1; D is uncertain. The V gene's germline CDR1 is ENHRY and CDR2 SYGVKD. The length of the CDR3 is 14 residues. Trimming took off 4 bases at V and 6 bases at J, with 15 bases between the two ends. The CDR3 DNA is TGTGCCATCAGTGGGGGTGGTGGGATCCCTGAAGCTTTCTTT. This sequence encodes CAISGGGGIPEAFF.

The CDR3 nucleotides read TGTGCCAGCAGTGACTTCTACGAGCAGTACTTC. It specifies CASSDFYEQYF. J is TRBJ2-7 and V is TRBV12-3 or TRBV12-4, with D hard to call. V was pared by 5 bases and J by 3 bases, with 5 bases between. This CDR3 is 11 amino acids long.

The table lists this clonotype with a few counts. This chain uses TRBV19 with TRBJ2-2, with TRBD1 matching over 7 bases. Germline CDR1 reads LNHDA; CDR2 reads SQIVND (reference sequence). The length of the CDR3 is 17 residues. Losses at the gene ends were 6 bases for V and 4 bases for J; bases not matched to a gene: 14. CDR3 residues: CASRTTGQDLGTGELFF. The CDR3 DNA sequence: TGTGCCAGTAGGACAACCGGACAGGATCTAGGCACCGGGGAGCTGTTTTTT.